The 11 T cell receptor beta chains given below trace back to one sample, sequenced in a study of blood T cell repertoires in COVID-19. The data were produced by immunoSEQ multiplex PCR, yet TCRdb's version contains in-frame clones alone and is incomplete. The table has about 160,000 clones, around 81% seen once. The sequencing sample was made of peripheral blood. These receptors came from a man aged 60-69 years with active or convalescent COVID-19.

This sequence joins TRBV5-1 and TRBJ1-2, with 7 bases identical to TRBD1. Germline assignment: CDR1 SGHRS and CDR2 YFSETQ. This CDR3 spans 14 amino acids. J was trimmed by 2 bases and V by 4 bases; bases with no gene match: 5. The CDR3 loop reads CASSPDRLNYGYTF. The CDR3, as DNA: TGCGCCAGCAGCCCGGACAGGTTAAACTATGGCTACACCTTC.

The chain uses TRBV16 and TRBJ2-7; the D gene is possibly TRBD2 (5 bases). Germline loops: CDR1 KGHSY, CDR2 FQNENV. The germline V and J ends were trimmed by 4 bases and 4 bases, with 17 bases remaining between them. This CDR3 is built from 15 residues. The CDR3 region is CASSPSGSTTYEQYF. The CDR3 DNA follows: TGTGCCAGCAGCCCCTCCGGTTCGACTACTTACGAGCAGTACTTC.

This clone has just a few counts. CDR3 in DNA: TGTGCCAGCAGGTCACCTAGCGGGAGCTACAATGAGCAGTTCTTC. It translates to CASRSPSGSYNEQFF. J is TRBJ2-1 and V is TRBV28; TRBD2 aligns across 10 bases. The CDR3 is 15 amino acids. CDR1 is MDHEN and CDR2 is SYDVKM in the germline V gene. V shed 6 bases, J shed 3 bases, and the junction held 5 bases outside the gene matches.

This clone was detected a few times. V is TRBV6-5 and J is TRBJ1-4; 8 nucleotides match TRBD1. CDR3 length equals 15 residues. CDR1 and CDR2 (germline): MNHEY, SVGAGI. V lost 6 bases and J lost 0; bases outside the gene matches: 3. Written as DNA, the CDR3 is TGTGCCAGCAGGCTACAGGGGGCAACTAATGAAAAACTGTTTTTT. It yields the protein CASRLQGATNEKLFF.

The V gene is TRBV20-1, the J gene TRBJ2-7, with D maybe TRBD2 (6 bases). This CDR3 contains 11 residues. Germline CDR1 reads DFQATT; CDR2 reads SNEGSKA (reference sequence). Trimming pared 5 bases from V and 1 base from J, leaving 6 bases between. This CDR3 is CSAGGSYEQYF. CDR3 nucleotide sequence: TGCAGTGCTGGGGGGTCCTACGAGCAGTACTTC.

The gene calls are TRBV3-1 (or the pseudogene TRBV3-2) and TRBJ2-1; 11 bases fit TRBD2. This CDR3 is 15 amino acids long. Looked up from germline, CDR1 is LGHDT and CDR2 is YNNKEL (reference sequence). V trimming: 2 bases; J trimming: 4 bases; junction bases outside the gene matches: 1. The CDR3, as DNA: TGTGCCAGCAGCCAAATAGCGGGGGGGTACAATGAGCAGTTCTTC. It yields the protein CASSQIAGGYNEQFF.

V usage is TRBV5-8 and J usage is TRBJ1-1; 9 positions match TRBD1. This CDR3 contains 14 residues. The V segment lost 3 bases and the J segment 3 bases; nucleotides outside the gene matches: 3. Germline CDR1 and CDR2: SGHTS and YDEGEE. The CDR3 loop is CASSWRDRDTEAFF. CDR3 DNA sequence: TGTGCCAGCAGCTGGAGGGACAGGGACACTGAAGCTTTCTTT.

This clone was detected only a few times. The chain combines TRBV5-4 with TRBJ1-5, with TRBD1 matching 9 bases. Trimming cost V 3 bases and J 3 bases; bases outside gene matches: 4. Germline assignment: CDR1 SGHNT and CDR2 YYREEE (reference sequence). The CDR3 contains 15 residues. As DNA, the CDR3 is TGTGCCAGCAGCTGGGACAGGGCCCCCAATCAGCCCCAGCATTTT. It specifies CASSWDRAPNQPQHF. The full variable domain, rest sourced from reference TRBV5-4 and TRBJ1-5, is ETGVTQSPTHLIKTRGQQVTLRCSSQSGHNTVSWYQQALGQGPQFIFQYYREEENGRGNFPPRFSGLQFPNYSSELNVNALELDDSALYLCASSWDRAPNQPQHFGDGTRLSIL.

The chain recombines TRBV5-1 with TRBJ1-1; 9 bases align to TRBD1. J lost 5 bases, V lost 0 bases, and 14 bases had no gene match. Germline lookup yields CDR1 SGHRS and CDR2 YFSETQ. The CDR3 sequence is 18 residues long. In DNA, the CDR3 is TGCGCCAGCAGCTTGGGGGCCGGGACAGGGAGGGTTCAGACTGAAGCTTTCTTT. Amino acids: CASSLGAGTGRVQTEAFF.

The chain has TRBV2 and TRBJ1-1; D not certain. This CDR3 has 15 residues. V gave up 8 bases and J gave up 2 bases, with 18 bases separating them. Germline V lookup: CDR1 SNHLY, CDR2 FYNNEI. This CDR3 is CASVSGGVINTEAFF. DNA for the CDR3: TGTGCCAGCGTCTCCGGAGGCGTCATTAACACTGAAGCTTTCTTT.

The chain joins TRBV5-6 to TRBJ2-3; D may be TRBD2 (6 bases). CDR3 length equals 15 residues. In germline, CDR1 is SGHDT, CDR2 YYEEEE. V lost 0 bases and J lost 2, with 10 bases in between. The CDR3 sequence is CASSLVGGNTDTQYF. CDR3 sequence (DNA): TGTGCCAGCAGCTTGGTCGGGGGAAACACAGATACGCAGTATTTT.